This TCR beta chain was identified in a study of cytomegalovirus exposure and HLA in healthy donors. CDR1 is SGHTS, CDR2 YDEGEE, per germline. V was shortened by 4 bases and J by 7 bases, with 17 bases between the two germline ends. The CDR3 extends over 14 amino acids. Sequencing used immunoSEQ multiplex PCR; TCRdb keeps in-frame clones, though not all of them. The data show more than 90,000 clones, approximately 88% seen once. The chain is built from TRBV5-8 and TRBJ1-2; D uncertain. Sequenced sample: PBMCs. The clonotype was recovered from a man aged 18 to 29 in good health and CMV-seronegative. The CDR3 sequence is CASSATPRAGGYTF. Written as DNA, the CDR3 is TGTGCCAGCAGCGCGACACCTAGGGCGGGTGGCTACACCTTC.